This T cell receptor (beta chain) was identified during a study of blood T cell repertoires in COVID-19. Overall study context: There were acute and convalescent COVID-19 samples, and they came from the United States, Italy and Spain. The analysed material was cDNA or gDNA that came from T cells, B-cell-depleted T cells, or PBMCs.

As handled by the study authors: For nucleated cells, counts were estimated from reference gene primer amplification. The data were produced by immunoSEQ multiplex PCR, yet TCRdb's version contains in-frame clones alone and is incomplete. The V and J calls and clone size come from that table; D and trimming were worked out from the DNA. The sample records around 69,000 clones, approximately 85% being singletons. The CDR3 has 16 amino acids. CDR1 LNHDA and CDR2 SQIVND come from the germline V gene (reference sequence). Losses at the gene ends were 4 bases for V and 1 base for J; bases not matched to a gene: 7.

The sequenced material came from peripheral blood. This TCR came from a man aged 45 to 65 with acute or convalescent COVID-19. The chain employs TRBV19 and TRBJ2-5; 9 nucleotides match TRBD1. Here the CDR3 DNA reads TGTGCCAGTAGTAGGAACAGGGGGCCCTCCCAAGAGACCCAGTACTTC. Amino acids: CASSRNRGPSQETQYF. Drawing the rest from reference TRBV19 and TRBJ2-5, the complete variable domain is DGGITQSPKYLFRKEGQNVTLSCEQNLNHDAMYWYRQDPGQGLRLIYYSQIVNDFQKGDIAEGYSVSREKKESFPLTVTSAQKNPTAFYLCASSRNRGPSQETQYFGPGTRLLVL.